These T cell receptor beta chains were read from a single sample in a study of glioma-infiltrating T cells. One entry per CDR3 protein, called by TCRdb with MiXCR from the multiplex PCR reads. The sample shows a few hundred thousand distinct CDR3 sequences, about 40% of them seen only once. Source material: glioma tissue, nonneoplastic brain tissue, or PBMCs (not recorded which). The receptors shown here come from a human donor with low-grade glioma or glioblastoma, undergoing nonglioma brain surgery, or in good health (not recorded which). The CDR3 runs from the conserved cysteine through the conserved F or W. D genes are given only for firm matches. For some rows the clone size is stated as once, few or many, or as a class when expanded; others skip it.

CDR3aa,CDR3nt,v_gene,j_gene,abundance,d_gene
CASSPPWSRTSGNTADTQYF,TGTGCCAGCTCACCACCGTGGTCCCGGACTAGCGGGAACACAGCAGATACGCAGTATTTT,TRBV18,TRBJ2-3,few,TRBD2
CASRTSRAYGYTF,TGTGCCAGCCGGACCTCCCGGGCCTATGGCTACACCTTC,TRBV6-2/TRBV6-3,TRBJ1-2,many,.
CASSYGTSGPYNEQFF,TGTGCCAGCAGCTACGGGACTAGCGGCCCCTACAATGAGCAGTTCTTC,TRBV6-5,TRBJ2-1,once,TRBD2
CASSPRGFSGNTIYF,TGTGCCAGCAGCCCCCGGGGCTTCTCTGGAAACACCATATATTTT,TRBV7-9,TRBJ1-3,few,.
CASSQGSGQGAPSNTGELFF,TGTGCCAGCAGCCAAGGCTCGGGACAGGGGGCCCCGTCGAACACCGGGGAGCTGTTTTTT,TRBV4-2,TRBJ2-2,once,TRBD1
CASSVGGDSPLHF,TGTGCCAGCAGTGTGGGGGGAGATTCACCCCTCCACTTT,TRBV27,TRBJ1-6,many,.
CASSLGVFGDYEQYF,TGCGCCAGCAGCCTAGGGGTTTTCGGGGATTACGAGCAGTACTTC,TRBV4-3,TRBJ2-7,.,.
CASSYGQVAQTQYF,TGTGCCAGCAGCTACGGACAGGTGGCACAGACGCAGTATTTT,TRBV7-2,TRBJ2-3,.,TRBD1
CASSKVQGVNNEQFF,TGTGCCAGTAGTAAGGTCCAGGGGGTCAACAATGAGCAGTTCTTC,TRBV19,TRBJ2-1,once,TRBD1
CATDRGAGELFF,TGTGCCACCGACCGCGGGGCCGGGGAGCTGTTTTTT,TRBV19,TRBJ2-2,few,.
CSARGGSSYNEQLF,TGCAGTGCTAGAGGCGGGAGCTCCTACAATGAGCAGCTCTTC,TRBV20-1,TRBJ2-1,once,TRBD2
CASSPPRWASGSPYEQYF,TGTGCCAGCAGCCCCCCCCGGTGGGCCTCAGGGAGCCCCTACGAGCAGTACTTC,TRBV3-1,TRBJ2-7,.,.
CASSLVASKPDTQYF,TGTGCCAGCAGCTTAGTGGCTAGTAAACCAGATACGCAGTATTTT,TRBV7-2,TRBJ2-3,.,.
CATSRGTSGRAYEQYF,TGTGCCACCAGCAGAGGAACTAGCGGGAGGGCCTACGAGCAGTACTTC,TRBV15,TRBJ2-7,many,TRBD2
CASSFDSNEQFF,TGTGCCAGCAGTTTTGATAGCAATGAGCAGTTCTTC,TRBV28,TRBJ2-1,many,.
CASSLFGGDMATYEQYF,TGCGCCAGCAGCCTTTTCGGCGGTGACATGGCTACCTACGAGCAGTACTTC,TRBV4-1,TRBJ2-7,.,.
CATSDRTSGTYNEQFF,TGTGCCACCAGTGACCGGACTAGCGGGACATACAATGAGCAGTTCTTC,TRBV24-1,TRBJ2-1,few,TRBD2
CASSQEASGFASTDTQYF,TGCGCCAGCAGCCAAGAGGCTAGCGGATTTGCTAGCACAGATACGCAGTATTTT,TRBV4-3,TRBJ2-3,few,TRBD2
CGARALTATCEQYF,TGCGGTGCTAGAGCCCTGACGGCAACCTGCGAGCAGTACTTC,TRBV20-1,TRBJ2-7,.,.
CASSQNGFGYTF,TGTGCCAGCAGCCAGAATGGATTTGGCTACACCTTC,TRBV11-1,TRBJ1-2,.,.
CASSPGTGDSEKLFF,TGTGCCAGCAGTCCGGGGACAGGGGATAGTGAAAAACTGTTTTTT,TRBV27,TRBJ1-4,few,TRBD1
CASSDRAGGPYNEQFF,TGTGCCAGCAGTGACAGAGCGGGAGGACCCTACAATGAGCAGTTCTTC,TRBV6-4,TRBJ2-1,many,TRBD2
CASLTDDYNEQFF,TGTGCCAGCTTGACGGATGATTACAATGAGCAGTTCTTC,TRBV28,TRBJ2-1,few,.
CASSYRDSSLDEQFF,TGTGCCAGCAGTTACCGGGACTCGAGTCTAGATGAGCAGTTCTTC,TRBV6-6,TRBJ2-1,.,.
CASSQGLAGSGDTQYF,TGCGCCAGCAGCCAAGGTCTAGCGGGATCCGGAGATACGCAGTATTTT,TRBV4-1,TRBJ2-3,few,TRBD2
CASSANEGGTRYTF,TGTGCCAGCAGCGCCAACGAGGGGGGCACCCGCTACACCTTC,TRBV6-2/TRBV6-3,TRBJ1-2,.,.
CASSQDRMLNYGYTF,TGCGCCAGCAGCCAAGATCGGATGTTAAACTATGGCTACACCTTC,TRBV4-3,TRBJ1-2,few,.
CSAISLPRNTGELFF,TGCAGTGCTATATCCCTCCCTCGGAACACCGGGGAGCTGTTTTTT,TRBV20-1,TRBJ2-2,few,.
CASSNRDKIEAFF,TGTGCCAGCAGTAACCGGGACAAAATCGAAGCTTTCTTT,TRBV6-1,TRBJ1-1,.,.
CASSEFRASGNTIYF,TGTGCCAGCAGTGAATTCAGGGCCTCTGGAAACACCATATATTTT,TRBV2,TRBJ1-3,few,.
CASSYSTSGRFYEQYF,TGTGCCAGCAGTTACTCGACTAGCGGGAGGTTCTACGAGCAGTACTTC,TRBV6-5,TRBJ2-7,.,TRBD2
CSAPPRQNTYEQYF,TGCAGTGCACCGCCGCGGCAGAACACCTACGAGCAGTACTTC,TRBV20-1,TRBJ2-7,.,.
CSASPGLILPLHF,TGCAGTGCTAGCCCAGGGTTGATTTTACCCCTCCACTTT,TRBV20-1,TRBJ1-6,.,.
CASSNLQETQYF,TGTGCCAGCTCAAACCTCCAAGAGACCCAGTACTTC,TRBV18,TRBJ2-5,.,.
CASSQETGAGYEQYF,TGCGCCAGCAGCCAAGAGACGGGAGCGGGTTACGAGCAGTACTTC,TRBV4-1,TRBJ2-7,many,.
CASSSGQPQETQYF,TGTGCCAGCAGCTCAGGACAGCCCCAAGAGACCCAGTACTTC,TRBV6-1,TRBJ2-5,many,.
CASSLKGGDNTGELFF,TGCGCCAGCAGCTTGAAAGGAGGAGATAACACCGGGGAGCTGTTTTTT,TRBV5-1,TRBJ2-2,.,.
CASSLILWREGDEQFF,TGTGCCAGCAGTTTGATTCTTTGGCGGGAGGGAGATGAGCAGTTCTTC,TRBV28,TRBJ2-1,.,TRBD2
CSARGWQQTYEQFF,TGCAGTGCTAGAGGATGGCAACAGACCTACGAGCAGTTCTTC,TRBV20-1,TRBJ2-1,once,.
CASSLRAGEDEQYF,TGTGCCAGCAGCTTGAGGGCGGGAGAGGACGAGCAGTACTTC,TRBV5-4,TRBJ2-7,.,TRBD2
CASSFIRRDYVYTF,TGTGCCAGCAGTTTTATTCGCCGAGACTATGTCTACACCTTC,TRBV27,TRBJ1-2,.,.
CASSRTSGSGTDTQYF,TGTGCCAGCAGCAGGACTAGCGGGAGCGGCACAGATACGCAGTATTTT,TRBV6-2/TRBV6-3,TRBJ2-3,few,TRBD2
CSAEDRAYEQFF,TGCAGTGCCGAGGACAGGGCCTACGAGCAGTTCTTC,TRBV20-1,TRBJ2-1,.,TRBD1
CSTHRSIGYNEQFF,TGCAGTACACACCGAAGCATCGGGTACAATGAGCAGTTCTTC,TRBV20-1,TRBJ2-1,many,.
CASSDPYGAYGYTF,TGTGCCAGCAGTGACCCGTACGGGGCCTATGGCTACACCTTC,TRBV6-1,TRBJ1-2,many,.
CASSAHSRDRGLETQYF,TGCGCCAGCAGTGCTCATTCCCGGGACAGGGGGCTGGAGACCCAGTACTTC,TRBV5-1,TRBJ2-5,.,TRBD1
CASSQSVTSGSQQYF,TGCGCCAGCAGCCAAAGTGTGACTAGCGGGAGCCAGCAGTACTTC,TRBV4-1,TRBJ2-7,.,TRBD2
CASTRDRVGGYTF,TGTGCCAGCACCCGGGACAGGGTCGGAGGCTACACCTTC,TRBV12-3/TRBV12-4,TRBJ1-2,many,TRBD1
CASSFAGADTEAFF,TGTGCCAGCAGCTTCGCAGGGGCTGACACTGAAGCTTTCTTT,TRBV7-2,TRBJ1-1,many,.
CSVVGGTEAFF,TGCAGCGTTGTGGGGGGCACTGAAGCTTTCTTT,TRBV29-1,TRBJ1-1,.,.
CASKPGGTNTEAFF,TGTGCCAGCAAACCCGGCGGAACGAACACTGAAGCTTTCTTT,TRBV28,TRBJ1-1,few,.